Below are 25 T cell receptor beta chains sequenced from a single sample in a study of T cell changes during pregnancy in multiple sclerosis. Sequencing used immunoSEQ multiplex PCR; TCRdb keeps in-frame clones, though not all of them. Found here are about 64,000 clones, 90% to 97% of them singletons; the top ten hold 2% to 3%. Sequencing was performed on CD8+ T cells from peripheral blood mononuclear cells, taken after pregnancy. Receptors were obtained from a female donor with multiple sclerosis, enrolled in a pregnancy study.

The gene calls are TRBV13 and TRBJ2-5; 7 nucleotides agree with TRBD1. The trim removed 1 base at V and 0 bases at J, leaving 5 bases unmatched. The CDR3 is 16 amino acids. The V gene's germline CDR1 is PRHDT and CDR2 FYEKMQ (reference sequence). The DNA for the CDR3 is TGTGCCAGCAGCTTAGTTAAGGGGGCAGACCAAGAGACCCAGTACTTC. Amino acid sequence: CASSLVKGADQETQYF.

This clone was observed once. The V gene is TRBV19, the J gene TRBJ2-7; 8 bases are a match to TRBD2. V shed 4 bases, J shed 2 bases, and the junction held 7 bases outside the gene matches. The V gene's germline CDR1 is LNHDA and CDR2 SQIVND (reference sequence). The CDR3 covers 15 residues. CDR3 residues: CASSTSGGTTYEQYF. CDR3 nucleotide sequence: TGTGCCAGTAGTACCTCGGGAGGGACAACCTACGAGCAGTACTTC.

The chain has TRBV2 and TRBJ1-1; D remains unclear. Germline V gene lookup returns CDR1 SNHLY and CDR2 FYNNEI. The CDR3 runs 10 residues. V was cut by 9 bases and J by 5 bases, with 7 bases left in between. The CDR3 spells CASSGTEAFF. The CDR3 nucleotides read TGTGCCAGTTCCGGGACTGAAGCTTTCTTT. Based on the CDR3 plus reference TRBV2 and TRBJ1-1, the full variable domain is EPEVTQTPSHQVTQMGQEVILRCVPISNHLYFYWYRQILGQKVEFLVSFYNNEISEKSEIFDDQFSVERPDGSNFTLKIRSTKLEDSAMYFCASSGTEAFFGQGTRLTVV.

The rearrangement joins TRBV27 to TRBJ1-2, with 8 bases lining up with TRBD1. There are 14 residues in the CDR3. With 5 bases clipped from V and 4 bases from J, the junction kept 6 bases outside the gene matches. The germline gives CDR1 MNHEY, CDR2 SMNVEV (reference sequence). The DNA of the CDR3 is TGTGCCAGCAGTCCCGGACAGGGAGTCTATGGCTACACCTTC. As protein: CASSPGQGVYGYTF.

The CDR3 protein is CASSFVSGNEQYF. The CDR3 region has the DNA TGTGCCAGCAGCTTCGTTAGCGGAAACGAGCAGTACTTC. The chain couples TRBV5-8 to TRBJ2-7; D might be TRBD2 (6 bases). The CDR3 contains 13 residues. The germline V and J ends were trimmed by 2 bases and 5 bases, with 11 bases remaining between them. Per germline, CDR1 SGHTS and CDR2 YDEGEE.

The chain couples TRBV9 to TRBJ2-5; weak D call: TRBD2 (6 bases). Germline V gene sequence: CDR1 SGDLS, CDR2 YYNGEE. This CDR3 contains 16 residues. V gave up 0 bases and J gave up 1 base, with 13 bases separating them. DNA of the CDR3: TGTGCCAGCAGCGTAGAGGGTAGCGGAGGCCAAGAGACCCAGTACTTC. This encodes CASSVEGSGGQETQYF.

The chain couples TRBV2 to TRBJ2-1, with TRBD1 matching over 12 bases. This CDR3 contains 18 residues. V dropped 6 bases and J dropped 3; count of bases not matched to a gene: 12. In germline, CDR1 is SNHLY, CDR2 FYNNEI. CDR3 nucleotides: TGTGCCAGCAGCTCCCCCTGGGACAGGGGGCCTATCTACAATGAGCAGTTCTTC. Its translation is CASSSPWDRGPIYNEQFF.

V usage is TRBV4-2 and J usage is TRBJ2-3; D might be TRBD2 (5 bases). Per the germline V gene, CDR1 is LGHNA and CDR2 is YNFKEQ. The CDR3 contains 13 residues. The V end lost 3 bases, the J end lost 6 bases, and 10 bases lay between the germline ends. The CDR3 reads CASSHGMGDTQYF. The CDR3 DNA reads as TGTGCCAGCAGCCACGGGATGGGGGATACGCAGTATTTT.

J is TRBJ2-7 and V is TRBV7-8; 10 bases line up with TRBD2. CDR3 length: 15 residues. The J segment lost 3 bases and the V segment lost 4 bases, leaving 6 bases of the junction unmatched. Germline CDR1 is SGHVS and CDR2 is FQNEAQ. CDR3 amino acids: CASSYLAGVDYEQYF. The CDR3 nucleotides read TGTGCCAGCAGCTATCTAGCGGGAGTGGACTACGAGCAGTACTTC. Using reference TRBV7-8 and TRBJ2-7 for the parts outside the CDR3, the full variable domain is GAGVSQSPRYKVAKRGQDVALRCDPISGHVSLFWYQQALGQGPEFLTYFQNEAQLDKSGLPSDRFFAERPEGSVSTLKIQRTQQEDSAVYLCASSYLAGVDYEQYFGPGTRLTVT.

This clone occurred once. This rearrangement joins TRBV7-9 to TRBJ2-7; possibly TRBD2 for D (6 bases). Trimming cost V 3 bases and J 2 bases, with 14 bases left between them. Germline-derived CDR1 and CDR2 are SEHNR and FQNEAQ (reference sequence). This CDR3 comprises 15 residues. The CDR3 loop is CASSLGTASPYEQYF. The CDR3 coding sequence is TGTGCCAGCAGCTTGGGGACTGCATCCCCCTACGAGCAGTACTTC.

The rearrangement uses TRBV19 and TRBJ2-1, with 12 bases lining up with TRBD2. The CDR3 extends over 18 amino acids. The trim removed 1 base at V and 9 bases at J, leaving 13 bases unmatched. CDR1 LNHDA and CDR2 SQIVND come from the germline V gene (reference sequence). CDR3 DNA: TGTGCCAGTAGTATAGGGCTAGCGGGAGGGTCCGGGGGTCCTGAGCAGTTCTTC. It translates to CASSIGLAGGSGGPEQFF.

This rearrangement joins TRBV6-4 to TRBJ1-1, with D possibly being TRBD1 (5 bases). Germline CDR1 reads MRHNA; CDR2 reads SNTAGT. This CDR3 comprises 13 residues. The V gene lost 6 bases and the J gene lost 1 base, with 9 bases spanning the gap. The CDR3 here is CASSHDRNTEAFF. CDR3 DNA sequence: TGTGCCAGCAGCCATGACAGGAACACTGAAGCTTTCTTT.

Remarks on this clone: The junction and the germline gene differ at one end; a read error may be behind it. The J gene is TRBJ1-2, the V gene TRBV28; the D is unclear. Germline loops: CDR1 MDHEN, CDR2 SYDVKM. The CDR3 runs 11 residues. The CDR3 DNA reads TGTGCCAGCAGAAAAAAGAGGGAGAAGGCCTTC. This encodes CASRKKREKAF.

This chain links TRBV28 with TRBJ1-5; tentatively, D is TRBD1 (5 bases). V lost 6 bases and J lost 9, with 12 bases in between. CDR3 size: 12 residues. Germline V gene sequence: CDR1 MDHEN, CDR2 SYDVKM. The chain's CDR3 is CASRRGLAPQHF. DNA for the CDR3: TGTGCCAGCAGGCGGGGGTTGGCGCCCCAGCATTTT. Full variable domain (remainder filled in from reference TRBV28 and TRBJ1-5): DVKVTQSSRYLVKRTGEKVFLECVQDMDHENMFWYRQDPGLGLRLIYFSYDVKMKEKGDIPEGYSVSREKKERFSLILESASTNQTSMYLCASRRGLAPQHFGDGTRLSIL.

The CDR3 spells CASSFPSGTKDYNEQFF. The CDR3 nucleotides are TGTGCCAGCAGCTTCCCCTCCGGGACAAAGGACTACAATGAGCAGTTCTTC. This chain joins TRBV7-9 and TRBJ2-1; weak D call: TRBD1 (6 bases). Trimming removed 3 bases from V and 3 bases from J, with 18 bases in between. The CDR3 has 17 amino acids. The germline V gene encodes CDR1 SEHNR and CDR2 FQNEAQ (reference sequence).

V and J are TRBV28 and TRBJ2-7; D perhaps matches TRBD1 (6 bases). The CDR3 sequence is 15 residues long. V was clipped by 2 bases and J by 3 bases, with 14 bases between them. Per the germline V gene, CDR1 is MDHEN and CDR2 is SYDVKM. CDR3 sequence reads: CASSLVVGGIYEQYF. CDR3 DNA sequence: TGTGCCAGCAGTTTAGTAGTAGGGGGTATCTACGAGCAGTACTTC.

A remark on this clone: At one boundary the junction diverges from the germline segment, which might be a read error. The V and J genes are TRBV19 and TRBJ1-5; weak D call: TRBD1 (5 bases). This CDR3 comprises 15 residues. Germline CDR1 and CDR2: LNHDA and SQIVND (reference sequence). Here the CDR3 DNA reads TGTGCCAGTAGTATAGGATCTGACAGATATCATCCCCAGCATTTT. It is translated as CASSIGSDRYHPQHF.

The sample holds one count of this clone. The chain carries TRBV5-6 and TRBJ2-7; D possibly corresponds to TRBD2 (5 bases). The CDR3 is 14 residues long. V gave up 4 bases and J gave up 2 bases, with 13 bases separating them. Germline V gene sequence: CDR1 SGHDT, CDR2 YYEEEE. CDR3: CASSPAAFPYEQYF. CDR3 DNA: TGTGCCAGCAGCCCAGCGGCCTTTCCCTACGAGCAGTACTTC. The complete variable domain, with remaining parts taken from reference TRBV5-6 and TRBJ2-7, reads DAGVTQSPTHLIKTRGQQVTLRCSPKSGHDTVSWYQQALGQGPQFIFQYYEEEERQRGNFPDRFSGHQFPNYSSELNVNALLLGDSALYLCASSPAAFPYEQYFGPGTRLTVT.

This rearrangement joins TRBV19 to TRBJ1-1, with no clear D. Per the germline V gene, CDR1 is LNHDA and CDR2 is SQIVND (reference sequence). The CDR3 has 16 amino acids. V was cut by 1 base and J by 0 bases, with 12 bases left in between. The CDR3 bases are TGTGCCAGTAGTATAGGGTTCCCTCACATGAACACTGAAGCTTTCTTT. This gives the protein CASSIGFPHMNTEAFF.

The rearrangement uses TRBV19 and TRBJ1-1; TRBD1 matches at 7 bases. V shed 4 bases, J shed 6 bases, and the junction held 5 bases outside the gene matches. Germline values: CDR1 LNHDA, CDR2 SQIVND (reference sequence). The CDR3 has 13 residues. CDR3 sequence (DNA): TGTGCCAGTAGTACAGGGGGTATTCCTGAAGCTTTCTTT. Amino acid sequence: CASSTGGIPEAFF.

The chain recombines TRBV11-2 with TRBJ2-7; 12 bases agree with TRBD2. The germline gives CDR1 SGHAT, CDR2 FQNNGV. With 0 bases clipped from V and 4 bases from J, the junction kept 7 bases outside the gene matches. The CDR3 covers 17 residues. CDR3 protein: CASSLETSGRVQYEQYF. CDR3 sequence (DNA): TGTGCCAGCAGCTTAGAGACTAGCGGGAGAGTTCAGTACGAGCAGTACTTC.

The rearrangement links TRBV5-6 to TRBJ2-5; 10 bases fit TRBD2. The CDR3 runs 16 residues. Trimming took 0 bases from V and 5 from J; bases not matched to a gene: 7. The V gene's germline CDR1 is SGHDT and CDR2 YYEEEE. This CDR3 is CASSLEASGSRETQYF. The CDR3 DNA reads TGTGCCAGCAGCTTGGAGGCTAGCGGGAGCCGGGAGACCCAGTACTTC.

This rearrangement joins TRBV6-5 to TRBJ1-1, with D unresolved. CDR1 is MNHEY and CDR2 is SVGAGI in the germline V gene. The V and J ends lost 4 bases and 0 bases respectively, with 12 bases between them. The CDR3 runs 15 residues. CDR3 bases: TGTGCCAGCAGTTCATCACCTAATATGAACACTGAAGCTTTCTTT. This translates into CASSSSPNMNTEAFF.

The chain uses TRBV7-9 and TRBJ1-2, with D tentatively TRBD1 (5 bases). This CDR3 is built from 14 residues. V was pared by 4 bases and J by 8 bases, with 17 bases between. CDR1 SEHNR and CDR2 FQNEAQ come from the germline V gene (reference sequence). CDR3 sequence: CASSSGTLWVGYTF. The CDR3, as DNA: TGTGCCAGCAGCTCGGGGACTCTCTGGGTGGGCTACACCTTC. Full variable domain (remainder filled in from reference TRBV7-9 and TRBJ1-2): DTGVSQNPRHKITKRGQNVTFRCDPISEHNRLYWYRQTLGQGPEFLTYFQNEAQLEKSRLLSDRFSAERPKGSFSTLEIQRTEQGDSAMYLCASSSGTLWVGYTFGSGTRLTVV.

The V call is TRBV9, the J call TRBJ2-1; TRBD2 might be the D (5 bases). Between the trimmed V and J ends, which lost 4 bases and 9 bases, there was a span of 14 bases. The CDR3 totals 13 residues. Germline V lookup: CDR1 SGDLS, CDR2 YYNGEE. In DNA form, the CDR3 reads TGTGCCAGCAGCTCCTACGGGGATTCTGAGCAGTTCTTC. This encodes CASSSYGDSEQFF.